What follows are 18 T cell receptor beta chains derived from one specimen sequenced in a study of cytomegalovirus exposure and HLA in healthy donors. PCR was performed using 60 Vbeta and 13 Jbeta primers. Sequenced by immunoSEQ multiplex PCR; TCRdb stores in-frame clones only, minus some. Altogether 150,000 to 200,000 clones are present, more than 80% being singletons, with the ten largest covering under 0.8%. The material sequenced was PBMCs. These receptors all stem from a boy between 10 and 17 years old in good health and CMV-seronegative.

The rearrangement links TRBV6-6 to TRBJ2-1, with 7 bases lining up with TRBD1. From germline, CDR1 is MNHNY and CDR2 SVGAGI (reference sequence). V dropped 7 bases and J dropped 0; count of bases not matched to a gene: 3. CDR3 length: 14 amino acids. In nucleotides, the CDR3 is TGTGCCAGCAAGCAGGGGGACTCCTACAATGAGCAGTTCTTC. Translated: CASKQGDSYNEQFF.

The chain joins TRBV6-5 to TRBJ2-7; weak D call: TRBD1 (6 bases). This CDR3 has 14 amino acids. The V end lost 7 bases, the J end lost 2 bases, and 15 bases lay between the germline ends. Germline loops: CDR1 MNHEY, CDR2 SVGAGI. The CDR3 coding sequence is TGTGCCAGCACCCCGGGCAGGGGTCCCTACGAGCAGTACTTC. Protein sequence: CASTPGRGPYEQYF.

This clone was seen more than once but under ten times. The CDR3: CASSAGLLYNEQFF. CDR3 bases: TGTGCCAGCAGCGCGGGACTACTATACAATGAGCAGTTCTTC. The V call is TRBV5-4, the J call TRBJ2-1; 7 positions match TRBD2. CDR1 SGHNT and CDR2 YYREEE come from the germline V gene (reference sequence). V dropped 4 bases and J dropped 4; count of bases not matched to a gene: 5. The CDR3 is 14 residues long.

The V gene is TRBV6-6, the J gene TRBJ2-7, with TRBD1 matching 10 bases. The CDR3 spans 14 residues. The germline V gene encodes CDR1 MNHNY and CDR2 SVGAGI (reference sequence). With 4 bases clipped from V and 4 bases from J, the junction kept 4 bases outside the gene matches. This chain's CDR3 is CASSWGQGTYEQYF. DNA for the CDR3: TGTGCCAGCAGTTGGGGACAGGGGACGTACGAGCAGTACTTC.

The CDR3 is CAWSGTGVSNQPQHF. Here the CDR3 DNA reads TGTGCCTGGAGTGGGACAGGGGTTAGCAATCAGCCCCAGCATTTT. V gene TRBV30 combines with J gene TRBJ1-5, with 9 bases that match TRBD1. Germline V lookup: CDR1 GTSNPN, CDR2 SVGIG (reference sequence). The CDR3 consists of 15 residues. V lost 1 base and J lost 0; bases outside the gene matches: 1.

The chain has TRBV25-1 and TRBJ2-7; weak D call: TRBD2 (6 bases). Germline loops: CDR1 MGHDK, CDR2 SYGVNS. CDR3 size: 14 residues. Trimming shortened V by 2 bases and J by 6 bases, and 14 bases separated the two germline ends. CDR3 coding DNA: TGTGCCAGCAGTGAAAACGAGAGGCGGGGCGAGCAGTACTTC. Translating gives CASSENERRGEQYF.

V usage is TRBV7-9 and J usage is TRBJ1-5; D uncertain. The germline CDR1 and CDR2 sequences are SEHNR and FQNEAQ (reference sequence). The ends were cut back, 5 bases at V and 3 bases at J, with 11 bases in the middle. This CDR3 contains 14 residues. As DNA, the CDR3 is TGTGCCAGCAGCCTAAGTACCTACAATCAGCCCCAGCATTTT. As protein: CASSLSTYNQPQHF.

The genes are TRBV27 and TRBJ1-6, with 7 bases that match TRBD1. Trimming at V came to 4 bases and at J to 8 bases, leaving 11 bases not matched to a gene. Germline lookup yields CDR1 MNHEY and CDR2 SMNVEV (reference sequence). The CDR3 length is 16 residues. CDR3 in DNA: TGTGCCAGCAGTTCTCTGGGGCCCCAGGGGGATTCACCCCTCCACTTT. Protein sequence: CASSSLGPQGDSPLHF.

This clone was recorded a few times. The genes are TRBV27 and TRBJ2-5; 12 bases fit TRBD2. Germline CDR1 is MNHEY and CDR2 is SMNVEV (reference sequence). Losses at the gene ends were 5 bases for V and 2 bases for J; bases not matched to a gene: 3. CDR3 length: 15 residues. The CDR3 loop reads CASSPLAGGQETQYF. In DNA, the CDR3 is TGTGCCAGCAGTCCACTAGCGGGGGGTCAAGAGACCCAGTACTTC.

The chain combines TRBV30 with TRBJ1-2, with D possibly matching TRBD1 (6 bases). The germline CDR1 and CDR2 sequences are GTSNPN and SVGIG (reference sequence). V was pared by 5 bases and J by 4 bases, with 26 bases between. The CDR3 loop spans 17 amino acids. The CDR3 region has the DNA TGTGCCTGGGAGTGGGGCCTACAGGGTACGTACGGCTATGGCTACACCTTC. Its translation: CAWEWGLQGTYGYGYTF.

The J gene is TRBJ1-5, the V gene TRBV19, with D tentatively TRBD1 (5 bases). V was trimmed by 5 bases and J by 4 bases, leaving 15 bases between them. Germline CDR1 and CDR2: LNHDA and SQIVND (reference sequence). The CDR3 loop spans 15 amino acids. CDR3 amino acids: CASSLTTVPNQPQHF. For the CDR3, the DNA is TGTGCCAGTAGTTTAACGACAGTACCTAATCAGCCCCAGCATTTT.

The chain recombines TRBV6-5 with TRBJ1-1; 10 bases fit TRBD1. The trim removed 2 bases at V and 5 bases at J, leaving 5 bases unmatched. This CDR3 contains 15 residues. Per germline, CDR1 MNHEY and CDR2 SVGAGI. CDR3 DNA sequence: TGTGCCAGCAGTTACCCGGGACAGGGGTTGACTGAAGCTTTCTTT. Its protein is CASSYPGQGLTEAFF.

The rearrangement links TRBV7-3 to TRBJ2-7, with 9 bases matching TRBD1. The CDR3 runs to 15 residues. V gave up 0 bases and J gave up 7 bases; unmatched junction bases: 7. Per the germline V gene, CDR1 is SGHTA and CDR2 is FQGTGA. The CDR3 reads CASSLTVDRGLEQYF. The CDR3 DNA is TGTGCCAGCAGCTTAACGGTAGACAGGGGGTTAGAGCAGTACTTC.

DNA of the CDR3: TGTGCCAGTAGTATTGGGGGGGAGGATTTCTACGAGCAGTACTTC. It codes for CASSIGGEDFYEQYF. The J gene is TRBJ2-7, the V gene TRBV19; 7 bases map to TRBD2. The germline gives CDR1 LNHDA, CDR2 SQIVND (reference sequence). This CDR3 comprises 15 residues. V trimming: 3 bases; J trimming: 3 bases; junction bases outside the gene matches: 8.

This clone was seen once. The chain combines TRBV28 with TRBJ1-2; 10 bases are a match to TRBD1. Germline lookup yields CDR1 MDHEN and CDR2 SYDVKM. CDR3 length: 14 residues. Trimming cost V 6 bases and J 4 bases; bases outside gene matches: 5. The CDR3, as DNA: TGTGCCAGCAGCGGGACAGGGGTAGGCTATGGCTACACCTTC. This gives the protein CASSGTGVGYGYTF.

This chain links TRBV6-1 with TRBJ2-1; D is perhaps TRBD2 (5 bases). Germline V gives CDR1 MNHNS, CDR2 SASEGT. The germline V and J ends were trimmed by 8 bases and 0 bases, with 8 bases remaining between them. CDR3 length: 13 residues. The CDR3 spells CASAGLSYNEQFF. CDR3 DNA sequence: TGTGCCAGCGCGGGCCTCTCCTACAATGAGCAGTTCTTC.

This clone showed up just a few times. The CDR3 region is CASSSPAGTSGGGEQFF. The CDR3 bases are TGTGCCAGCAGCTCCCCTGCTGGGACTAGCGGGGGGGGAGAGCAGTTCTTC. This sequence joins TRBV5-6 and TRBJ2-1; 16 bases fit TRBD2. With V trimmed by 3 bases and J by 10 bases, 10 bases remained unmatched. The CDR3 covers 17 residues. Per the germline V gene, CDR1 is SGHDT and CDR2 is YYEEEE.

The chain joins TRBV11-3 to TRBJ1-1; D not certain. This CDR3 is built from 14 residues. Germline V gene lookup returns CDR1 SGHNT and CDR2 YENEEA. With 5 bases removed from V and 4 bases from J, the gap between germline ends came to 14 bases. CDR3 DNA: TGTGCCAGCAGCCTCCTACCGGGAACCACTGAAGCTTTCTTT. Translated, it gives CASSLLPGTTEAFF.